This T cell receptor (beta chain) was recovered during a study of cytomegalovirus exposure and HLA in healthy donors. At the level of the study: Around 85 million unique TCR sequences came from HLA-typed donors in an early release.

On this clone itself: Its antigen remains unidentified.

The CDR3 length is 15 residues. CDR1 and CDR2 (germline): MNHNS, SASEGT. Unmatched junction bases numbered 2, after V lost 1 base and J lost 3 bases. PCR primers comprised 60 Vbeta and 13 Jbeta primers. Using immunoSEQ multiplex PCR, the repertoire was profiled, and TCRdb retains in-frame clones only, with some absent. The sample spans fewer than 60,000 clones; the ten largest clones claim 10% to 15%. General study points: Confirmation in vitro established that three CMV-associated chains were specific for CMV antigens. Earlier analysis looked at TCR beta V segments, and most were productive about 90% or about 30% of the time.

This TCR came from a woman aged 25 to 39 in good health and CMV-seropositive. Material for sequencing was PBMCs. This chain connects TRBV6-1 to TRBJ2-3; TRBD1 agrees at 9 bases. In nucleotides, the CDR3 is TGTGCCAGCAGTGAAGGGACAGGGGATACAGATACGCAGTATTTT. This translates into CASSEGTGDTDTQYF.